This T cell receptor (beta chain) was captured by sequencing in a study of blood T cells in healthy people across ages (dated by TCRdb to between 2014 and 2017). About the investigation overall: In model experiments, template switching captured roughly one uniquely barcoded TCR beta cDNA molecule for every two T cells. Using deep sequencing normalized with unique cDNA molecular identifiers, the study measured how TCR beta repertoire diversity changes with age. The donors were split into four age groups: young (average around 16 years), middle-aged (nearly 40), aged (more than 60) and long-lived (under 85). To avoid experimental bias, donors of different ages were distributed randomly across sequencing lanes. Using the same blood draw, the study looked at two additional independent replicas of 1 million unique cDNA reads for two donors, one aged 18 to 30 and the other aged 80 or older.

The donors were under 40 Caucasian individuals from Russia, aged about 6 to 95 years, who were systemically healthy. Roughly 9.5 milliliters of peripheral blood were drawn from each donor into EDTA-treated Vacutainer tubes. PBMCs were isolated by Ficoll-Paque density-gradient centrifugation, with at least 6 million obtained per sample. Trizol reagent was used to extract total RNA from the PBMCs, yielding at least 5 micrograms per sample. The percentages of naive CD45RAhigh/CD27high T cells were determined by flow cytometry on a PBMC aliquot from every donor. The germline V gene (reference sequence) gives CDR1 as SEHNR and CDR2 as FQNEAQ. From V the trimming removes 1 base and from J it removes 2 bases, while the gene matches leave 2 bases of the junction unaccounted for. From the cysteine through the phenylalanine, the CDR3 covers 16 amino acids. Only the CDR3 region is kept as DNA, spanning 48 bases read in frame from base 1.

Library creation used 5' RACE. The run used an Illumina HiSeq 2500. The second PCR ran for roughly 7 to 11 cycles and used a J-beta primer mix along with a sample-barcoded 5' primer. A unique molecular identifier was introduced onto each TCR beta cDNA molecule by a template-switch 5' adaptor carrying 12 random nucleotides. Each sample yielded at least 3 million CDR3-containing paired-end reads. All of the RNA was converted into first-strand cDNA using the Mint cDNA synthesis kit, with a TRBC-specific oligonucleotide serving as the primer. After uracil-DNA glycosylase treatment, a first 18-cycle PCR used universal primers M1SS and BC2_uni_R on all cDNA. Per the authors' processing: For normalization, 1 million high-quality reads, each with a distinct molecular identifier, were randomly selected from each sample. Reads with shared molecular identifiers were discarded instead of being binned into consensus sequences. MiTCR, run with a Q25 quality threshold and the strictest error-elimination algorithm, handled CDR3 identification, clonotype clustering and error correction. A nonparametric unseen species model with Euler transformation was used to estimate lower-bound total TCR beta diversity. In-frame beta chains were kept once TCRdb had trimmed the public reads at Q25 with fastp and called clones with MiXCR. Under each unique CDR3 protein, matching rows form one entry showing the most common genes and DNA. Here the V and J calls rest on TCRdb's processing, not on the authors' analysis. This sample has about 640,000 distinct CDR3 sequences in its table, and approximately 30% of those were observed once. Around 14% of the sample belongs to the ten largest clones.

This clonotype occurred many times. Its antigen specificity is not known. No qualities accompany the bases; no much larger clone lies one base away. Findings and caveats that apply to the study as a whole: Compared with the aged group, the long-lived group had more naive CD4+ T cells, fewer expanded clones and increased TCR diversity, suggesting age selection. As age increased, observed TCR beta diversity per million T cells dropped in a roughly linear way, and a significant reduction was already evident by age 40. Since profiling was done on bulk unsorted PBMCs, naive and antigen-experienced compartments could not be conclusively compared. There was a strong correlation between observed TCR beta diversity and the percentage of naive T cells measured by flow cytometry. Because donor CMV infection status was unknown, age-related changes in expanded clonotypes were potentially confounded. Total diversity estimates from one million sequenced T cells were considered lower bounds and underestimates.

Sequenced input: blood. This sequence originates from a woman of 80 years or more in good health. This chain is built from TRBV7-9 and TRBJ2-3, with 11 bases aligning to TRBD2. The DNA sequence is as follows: TGTGCCAGCAGCTTAGGGACTAGCGGGTTCACAGATACGCAGTATTTT. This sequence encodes CASSLGTSGFTDTQYF. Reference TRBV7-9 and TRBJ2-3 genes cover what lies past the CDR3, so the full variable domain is DTGVSQNPRHKITKRGQNVTFRCDPISEHNRLYWYRQTLGQGPEFLTYFQNEAQLEKSRLLSDRFSAERPKGSFSTLEIQRTEQGDSAMYLCASSLGTSGFTDTQYFGPGTRLTVL.